The 11 T cell receptor beta chains presented below share a single source sample, sequenced in a study of type 1 regulatory T cells. Using its own MiXCR run on the reads, TCRdb lists one record per CDR3 protein. Found here are 80,000 to 100,000 distinct CDR3 sequences, 31% of them singletons; the top ten hold 2% to 2.5%. Sequencing used CD4+ T cells, either the whole sample or a sorted fraction (not recorded which). The receptor set was obtained from a human donor in good health.

The rearrangement uses TRBV7-2 and TRBJ2-3; D is uncertain. V was pared by 3 bases and J by 1 base, with 5 bases between. CDR1 is SGHTA, CDR2 FQGNSA, per germline. The length of the CDR3 is 13 residues. CDR3 nucleotide sequence: TGTGCCAGCAGCTTGTGGGGCACAGATACGCAGTATTTT. This translates into CASSLWGTDTQYF.

The V and J genes are TRBV19 and TRBJ2-1; D might be TRBD2 (7 bases). The CDR3 runs to 14 residues. CDR1 is LNHDA and CDR2 is SQIVND in the germline V gene (reference sequence). With 6 bases removed from V and 10 bases from J, the gap between germline ends came to 19 bases. CDR3 region: CASRRQSGGVEQFF. CDR3 DNA sequence: TGTGCCAGTAGGAGACAATCGGGGGGCGTCGAGCAGTTCTTC.

This chain links TRBV30 with TRBJ1-1; D call uncertain. Germline loops: CDR1 GTSNPN, CDR2 SVGIG (reference sequence). V shed 0 bases and J shed 4 bases, with 12 bases lying between them. CDR3 length equals 14 residues. The CDR3 reads CAWSVPEEATEAFF. The CDR3 nucleotides are TGTGCCTGGAGTGTCCCAGAAGAGGCCACTGAAGCTTTCTTT.

This clonotype was found a few times. The rearrangement joins TRBV5-1 to TRBJ1-2; 8 bases line up with TRBD1. Germline-derived CDR1 and CDR2 are SGHRS and YFSETQ. V gave up 3 bases and J gave up 3 bases; unmatched junction bases: 7. The CDR3 extends over 15 amino acids. The CDR3 sequence: CASSSGQGGHYGYTF. The CDR3 DNA is TGCGCCAGCAGCTCCGGACAGGGCGGCCACTATGGCTACACCTTC.

Only a few counts were recorded for this clonotype. The chain couples TRBV5-1 to TRBJ2-6; the D gene could be TRBD1 or TRBD2 (5 bases each). The CDR3 has 17 residues. CDR1 and CDR2 (germline): SGHRS, YFSETQ. V gave up 5 bases and J gave up 0 bases, with 15 bases separating them. As DNA, the CDR3 is TGCGCCAGCAGTTTAACCGGGGCCACCTCTGGGGCCAACGTCCTGACTTTC. Amino acid sequence: CASSLTGATSGANVLTF. The entire variable domain, with the rest obtained from reference TRBV5-1 and TRBJ2-6, is as follows: KAGVTQTPRYLIKTRGQQVTLSCSPISGHRSVSWYQQTPGQGLQFLFEYFSETQRNKGNFPGRFSGRQFSNSRSEMNVSTLELGDSALYLCASSLTGATSGANVLTFGAGSRLTVL.

This clonotype was counted only a few times. J is TRBJ2-3 and V is TRBV5-1; D remains unclear. The CDR3 covers 15 residues. The germline V and J ends were trimmed by 2 bases and 3 bases, with 13 bases remaining between them. CDR1 and CDR2 from the germline V gene are SGHRS and YFSETQ. CDR3 in amino acids: CASSFQDLPTDTQYF. The CDR3 DNA sequence: TGCGCCAGCAGCTTCCAGGACCTCCCAACAGATACGCAGTATTTT.

This clonotype has a handful of counts. The rearrangement links TRBV5-6 to TRBJ2-1, with 10 positions matching TRBD2. CDR3 length equals 16 residues. Per germline, CDR1 SGHDT and CDR2 YYEEEE. The ends lost 3 bases at V and 7 bases at J; junction bases unmatched: 10. CDR3 protein: CASSSTPLAGVNEQFF. Here the CDR3 DNA reads TGTGCCAGCAGCTCTACCCCCCTAGCGGGAGTTAATGAGCAGTTCTTC. Combining the CDR3 with reference TRBV5-6 and TRBJ2-1 gives the whole variable domain DAGVTQSPTHLIKTRGQQVTLRCSPKSGHDTVSWYQQALGQGPQFIFQYYEEEERQRGNFPDRFSGHQFPNYSSELNVNALLLGDSALYLCASSSTPLAGVNEQFFGPGTRLTVL.

This clonotype has just a few counts. The chain links TRBV21-1 to TRBJ2-3; the table calls TRBD1, which could not be checked here. TRBV21-1 is a known pseudogene. This CDR3 is built from 15 residues. The CDR3 bases are TGTGCCAGCAGGACCGGGACCAATAACACAGATACGCAGTATTTT. Its protein is CASRTGTNNTDTQYF.

This chain links TRBV5-1 with TRBJ2-7; 11 bases fit TRBD2. CDR1 is SGHRS, CDR2 YFSETQ, per germline. V shed 2 bases and J 2 bases; nucleotides not matched to a gene: 15. The CDR3 spans 19 residues. The CDR3, as DNA: TGCGCCAGCAGCTTCTCTGGGTCTAGCGGGAGGAGAGGGGCCTACGAGCAGTACTTC. Encoded protein: CASSFSGSSGRRGAYEQYF.

This clonotype was counted between two and nine times. The V call is TRBV5-1, the J call TRBJ2-3, with 12 positions matching TRBD2. V dropped 3 bases and J dropped 3; count of bases not matched to a gene: 5. Germline V gives CDR1 SGHRS, CDR2 YFSETQ. The CDR3 spans 16 residues. The CDR3 nucleotides are TGCGCCAGCAGCTCCCGACTAGCGGGAGCAACAGATACGCAGTATTTT. Protein: CASSSRLAGATDTQYF.

As for this clonotype: Compared with germline, one end of the junction differs, possibly owing to a read error. The V gene is TRBV5-4, the J gene TRBJ2-5, with D tentatively TRBD1 or TRBD2 (5 bases each). In germline, CDR1 is SGHNT, CDR2 YYREEE (reference sequence). This CDR3 has 15 amino acids. Here the CDR3 reads CANSTGTAAQETQYF. CDR3 nucleotides: TGTGCCAACAGCACCGGGACGGCGGCCCAAGAGACCCAGTACTTC.